This TCR beta chain is from a study of blood T cell repertoires in COVID-19. Study context: Researchers got acute and convalescent COVID-19 samples from the United States, Italy and Spain. Nucleic acid was either cDNA or gDNA, and it came from T cells, B-cell-depleted T cells, or PBMCs.

Method: immunoSEQ multiplex PCR; TCRdb's copy keeps in-frame clones and lacks some. This sample has a few hundred thousand clones, with roughly nine tenths found just once. Germline CDR1 reads SGHTA; CDR2 reads FQGNSA. V dropped 3 bases and J dropped 1 base, with 9 bases sitting between them. The CDR3 totals 14 residues. The TCR was taken from a man in his 60s with acute or convalescent COVID-19. J is TRBJ1-1 and V is TRBV7-2, with D perhaps matching TRBD1 (5 bases). Sequencing was carried out using peripheral blood. CDR3: CASSLRGENTEAFF. The CDR3, as DNA: TGTGCCAGCAGCTTGCGGGGCGAGAACACTGAAGCTTTCTTT.